Presented here are 27 T cell receptor beta chains from one specimen sequenced in a study of Tregs in tolerant kidney transplant recipients. Mixed chimerism was transient after nonmyeloablative marrow transplants from related graft donors. Profiled with immunoSEQ multiplex PCR; TCRdb holds only in-frame clones, not every one. The table shows tens of thousands of clones, with over 75% occurring only once. The starting material was CD4+ T cells from blood (PBMCs), obtained 24 months after the transplant. The receptor set was obtained from a human patient who received a combined kidney and bone marrow transplant. Some of the T cells may derive from the graft donor.

This clone was found once. The genes are TRBV28 and TRBJ2-1; D might be TRBD2 (6 bases). V was pared by 6 bases and J by 0 bases, with 18 bases between. Germline loops: CDR1 MDHEN, CDR2 SYDVKM. The CDR3 consists of 17 residues. The DNA of the CDR3 is TGTGCCAGCAGGCCCGGGAGCACGTTAAGCTCCTACAATGAGCAGTTCTTC. Its translation: CASRPGSTLSSYNEQFF.

The chain is built from TRBV11-2 and TRBJ2-3; 10 nucleotides align to TRBD2. In germline, CDR1 is SGHAT, CDR2 FQNNGV. The trim removed 4 bases at V and 0 bases at J, leaving 7 bases unmatched. This CDR3 has 17 residues. The CDR3 protein is CASSSEGTSVSTDTQYF. In nucleotides, the CDR3 is TGTGCCAGCAGCTCCGAAGGGACTAGCGTAAGCACAGATACGCAGTATTTT.

The chain employs TRBV25-1 and TRBJ2-5; 10 nucleotides line up with TRBD1. The ends lost 4 bases at V and 4 bases at J; junction bases unmatched: 9. Germline V gives CDR1 MGHDK, CDR2 SYGVNS. The CDR3 runs to 16 residues. The CDR3 nucleotides are TGTGCCAGCAGTGGGGCAGACAGGGGGCTGGGAGAGACCCAGTACTTC. This gives the protein CASSGADRGLGETQYF.

This clone was counted only a few times. The chain recombines TRBV4-1 with TRBJ1-5; a weak D match, TRBD1 (6 bases). This CDR3 has 15 amino acids. V was cut by 3 bases and J by 6 bases, with 15 bases left in between. Germline CDR1 is MGHRA and CDR2 is YSYEKL. The CDR3 bases are TGCGCCAGCAGCCAGGAATACAGGGTAAGTCAGCCCCAGCATTTT. This codes for CASSQEYRVSQPQHF.

This chain's CDR3 is CASRNGNPGFF. The CDR3, as DNA: TGTGCCAGCAGGAACGGGAATCCGGGGTTCTTC. The chain carries TRBV2 and TRBJ2-1; D is perhaps TRBD2 (5 bases). The length of the CDR3 is 11 residues. Germline CDR1 reads SNHLY; CDR2 reads FYNNEI. Trimming cost V 6 bases and J 15 bases, with 15 bases left between them.

For the CDR3, the DNA is TGTGCCAGCAGCTCCGGGACTAGCGGGGGTCGGTGGGAGACCCAGTACTTC. This sequence encodes CASSSGTSGGRWETQYF. The chain links TRBV7-3 to TRBJ2-5, with 14 nucleotides matching TRBD2. Trimming at V came to 4 bases and at J to 5 bases, leaving 9 bases not matched to a gene. The germline V gene encodes CDR1 SGHTA and CDR2 FQGTGA. The length of the CDR3 is 17 residues.

V and J are TRBV15 and TRBJ2-5, with D tentatively TRBD2 (5 bases). Germline V gene lookup returns CDR1 LNHNV and CDR2 YYDKDF (reference sequence). Trimming shortened V by 0 bases and J by 6 bases, and 20 bases separated the two germline ends. This CDR3 has 17 residues. The CDR3 loop is CATSRDVPSPLKKTQYF. The DNA for the CDR3 is TGTGCCACCAGCAGAGATGTGCCTAGCCCCCTAAAGAAGACCCAGTACTTC.

In this sample, this clone turned up once. The chain has TRBV4-3 and TRBJ2-3; a weak D match, TRBD1 (5 bases). Germline V gives CDR1 LGHNA, CDR2 YSLEER. Trimming removed 1 base from V and 2 bases from J, with 7 bases in between. CDR3 length: 14 amino acids. The CDR3 bases are TGCGCCAGCAGCCAAGGGACACCCACAGATACGCAGTATTTT. This sequence encodes CASSQGTPTDTQYF.

The chain carries TRBV7-6 and TRBJ2-2; 7 bases agree with TRBD2. Per germline, CDR1 SGHVS and CDR2 FNYEAQ. V was pared by 4 bases and J by 7 bases, with 6 bases of the junction left unmatched. This CDR3 has 14 amino acids. CDR3 nucleotide sequence: TGTGCCAGCAGCTCAAACGGGGGGATCGGGGAGCTGTTTTTT. Protein product: CASSSNGGIGELFF.

The chain combines TRBV19 with TRBJ1-1, with 8 bases matching TRBD1. V lost 6 bases, J lost 0 bases, and 0 bases stayed unmatched. The CDR3 length is 13 residues. Per germline, CDR1 LNHDA and CDR2 SQIVND (reference sequence). The chain's CDR3 is CASRDRVNTEAFF. DNA of the CDR3: TGTGCCAGTAGGGACAGGGTGAACACTGAAGCTTTCTTT.

The rearrangement joins TRBV7-8 to TRBJ1-2; tentatively, D is TRBD1 (5 bases). The length of the CDR3 is 16 residues. Germline values: CDR1 SGHVS, CDR2 FQNEAQ. V lost 5 bases and J 5 bases, leaving 21 bases between the germline ends. In nucleotides, the CDR3 is TGTGCCAGCAGCCCCACGAGATGGGCCGGGGGTTATGGCTACACCTTC. Encoded protein: CASSPTRWAGGYGYTF.

This clone was picked up a small number of times. V is TRBV19 and J is TRBJ1-3; D is unresolved. CDR1 is LNHDA and CDR2 is SQIVND in the germline V gene (reference sequence). CDR3 size: 12 residues. V was clipped by 7 bases and J by 4 bases, with 8 bases between them. CDR3 amino acids: CASNGVGNTIYF. CDR3 in DNA: TGTGCCAGTAACGGGGTCGGAAACACCATATATTTT.

The J gene is TRBJ2-2, the V gene TRBV5-1; 7 positions agree with TRBD1. J lost 7 bases, V lost 1 base, and 7 bases had no gene match. Germline assignment: CDR1 SGHRS and CDR2 YFSETQ. The CDR3 extends over 15 amino acids. CDR3 in DNA: TGCGCCAGCAGCTTGATAGACAGGGAAGGCGGGGAGCTGTTTTTT. It codes for CASSLIDREGGELFF.

In this sample, this clone turned up once. The chain links TRBV7-8 to TRBJ2-1; 11 nucleotides align to TRBD2. The CDR3 covers 16 residues. Germline values: CDR1 SGHVS, CDR2 FQNEAQ. Trimming at V came to 5 bases and at J to 7 bases, leaving 10 bases not matched to a gene. This chain's CDR3 is CASSPWASGGINEQFF. The CDR3 region has the DNA TGTGCCAGCAGCCCTTGGGCTAGCGGGGGGATTAATGAGCAGTTCTTC.

V is TRBV5-1 and J is TRBJ2-7; 11 positions agree with TRBD2. The CDR3 contains 16 residues. The J segment lost 1 base and the V segment lost 1 base, leaving 4 bases of the junction unmatched. Per the germline V gene, CDR1 is SGHRS and CDR2 is YFSETQ. The DNA of the CDR3 is TGCGCCAGCAGCTTGACGCCTAGCGGGGGGTCCTACGAGCAGTACTTC. The encoded protein is CASSLTPSGGSYEQYF.

The J gene is TRBJ2-1, the V gene TRBV20-1; tentative D call: TRBD2 (6 bases). The CDR3 totals 10 residues. The germline V and J ends were trimmed by 5 bases and 12 bases, with 11 bases remaining between them. Germline lookup yields CDR1 DFQATT and CDR2 SNEGSKA (reference sequence). The CDR3 reads CSAWRAGQFF. CDR3 coding DNA: TGCAGTGCTTGGAGAGCGGGGCAGTTCTTC.

This clone was observed once. The chain uses TRBV2 and TRBJ1-5; perhaps TRBD1 as D (5 bases). The V end was cut by 5 bases, the J end by 4 bases, with 6 bases between. Germline V gene data show CDR1 as SNHLY and CDR2 as FYNNEI. This CDR3 region has 12 residues. The CDR3 loop reads CASSSGNQPQHF. CDR3 in DNA: TGTGCCAGCAGTTCAGGGAATCAGCCCCAGCATTTT.

The chain has TRBV4-2 and TRBJ2-3; 8 bases map to TRBD2. V trimming: 1 base; J trimming: 1 base; junction bases outside the gene matches: 4. This CDR3 spans 16 amino acids. Germline CDR1 and CDR2: LGHNA and YNFKEQ. The CDR3 reads CASSQGTTSGTDTQYF. CDR3 sequence (DNA): TGTGCCAGCAGCCAAGGTACGACTAGCGGCACAGATACGCAGTATTTT.

This sequence joins TRBV5-1 and TRBJ2-3, with D tentatively TRBD1 (5 bases). Between the trimmed V and J ends, which lost 6 bases and 4 bases, there was a span of 12 bases. This CDR3 has 13 amino acids. Germline-derived CDR1 and CDR2 are SGHRS and YFSETQ. CDR3 sequence reads: CASKQDGSDTQYF. CDR3 DNA: TGCGCCAGCAAACAGGATGGGTCAGATACGCAGTATTTT.

J is TRBJ2-7 and V is TRBV9; 15 bases are shared with TRBD2. The length of the CDR3 is 15 residues. The V gene's germline CDR1 is SGDLS and CDR2 YYNGEE. Unmatched junction bases numbered 4, after V lost 3 bases and J lost 6 bases. As DNA, the CDR3 is TGTGCCAGCAGCGCCGGACTAGCGGGAGGGCCCGAGCAGTACTTC. Its translation is CASSAGLAGGPEQYF.

This clone has a handful of counts. J is TRBJ1-2 and V is TRBV2, with 8 nucleotides matching TRBD1. Germline CDR1 and CDR2: SNHLY and FYNNEI. Trimming cost V 2 bases and J 8 bases; bases outside gene matches: 4. CDR3 size: 13 residues. Written as DNA, the CDR3 is TGTGCCAGCAGTGAACAGGGGGCCGGAGGCTACACCTTC. Encoded protein: CASSEQGAGGYTF. The full variable domain, in which reference TRBV2 and TRBJ1-2 provide the parts outside the CDR3, is EPEVTQTPSHQVTQMGQEVILRCVPISNHLYFYWYRQILGQKVEFLVSFYNNEISEKSEIFDDQFSVERPDGSNFTLKIRSTKLEDSAMYFCASSEQGAGGYTFGSGTRLTVV.

J is TRBJ2-1 and V is TRBV5-1; perhaps TRBD2 as D (6 bases). CDR3 length: 17 amino acids. Germline CDR1 is SGHRS and CDR2 is YFSETQ. V lost 0 bases to trimming and J lost 10 bases, with 23 bases between them. The CDR3: CASSLAEVPFRAGEQFF. The CDR3 bases are TGCGCCAGCAGCTTGGCCGAGGTTCCGTTCAGGGCGGGAGAGCAGTTCTTC.

The chain has TRBV5-1 and TRBJ2-1, with 9 nucleotides matching TRBD2. Per germline, CDR1 SGHRS and CDR2 YFSETQ. V gave up 0 bases and J gave up 4 bases; unmatched junction bases: 17. The CDR3 has 20 amino acids. CDR3 protein: CASSLARDSGSRGIYNEQFF. The CDR3 DNA reads as TGCGCCAGCAGCTTGGCAAGGGATAGCGGGAGTCGGGGTATATACAATGAGCAGTTCTTC.

This clone appeared a single time. The chain links TRBV5-1 to TRBJ1-4, with D possibly being TRBD1 (5 bases). Germline V gives CDR1 SGHRS, CDR2 YFSETQ. There are 13 residues in the CDR3. V lost 1 base, J lost 8 bases, and 9 bases lay in between. The CDR3 DNA sequence: TGCGCCAGCAGCTTGCAATCAGGGGAAAAACTGTTTTTT. Translating it yields CASSLQSGEKLFF.

The V call is TRBV5-1, the J call TRBJ2-7; a weak D match, TRBD1 (5 bases). Germline V gene sequence: CDR1 SGHRS, CDR2 YFSETQ. Trimming removed 4 bases at V and 3 bases at J, with 17 bases between. CDR3 size: 15 residues. CDR3 bases: TGCGCCAGCAGCGTAAACCCGACAGAGCTCTACGAGCAGTACTTC. Protein: CASSVNPTELYEQYF. Full variable domain (missing parts from reference TRBV5-1 and TRBJ2-7): KAGVTQTPRYLIKTRGQQVTLSCSPISGHRSVSWYQQTPGQGLQFLFEYFSETQRNKGNFPGRFSGRQFSNSRSEMNVSTLELGDSALYLCASSVNPTELYEQYFGPGTRLTVT.

The gene calls are TRBV7-9 and TRBJ2-1; tentative D call: TRBD2 (6 bases). Germline CDR1 is SEHNR and CDR2 is FQNEAQ (reference sequence). Trimming shortened V by 3 bases and J by 7 bases, and 10 bases separated the two germline ends. This CDR3 has 13 residues. This CDR3 reads CASSLGTWNEQFF. CDR3 in DNA: TGTGCCAGCAGCTTGGGGACTTGGAATGAGCAGTTCTTC.

The CDR3 protein is CASRYGTVNTEAFF. The CDR3 region has the DNA TGTGCCAGCAGGTACGGGACAGTGAACACTGAAGCTTTCTTT. The J gene is TRBJ1-1, the V gene TRBV2, with 7 bases aligning to TRBD1. CDR3 size: 14 residues. The germline V gene has CDR1 SNHLY and CDR2 FYNNEI. The V segment lost 6 bases and the J segment 0 bases; nucleotides outside the gene matches: 4.